This TCR beta chain stems from a study of blood T cell repertoires in COVID-19. Participants came from fewer than 25 US areas, aged about 18 to 89 years. TCRdb's table, derived via immunoSEQ multiplex PCR, lists solely in-frame clones and lacks some. The profile shows 180,000 or so clones, about 79% of them singletons. The sample taken for sequencing was PBMCs or T cells enriched from blood (not recorded which). The receptor's source is a man in his fifties who had recovered from COVID-19.

The DNA of the CDR3 is TGTGCCAGCAGGCCCGGAGGGGAGAATTCACCCCTCCACTTT. It specifies CASRPGGENSPLHF. This chain joins TRBV2 and TRBJ1-6; the D gene is possibly TRBD1 (5 bases). The CDR3 is 14 amino acids. CDR1 and CDR2 (germline): SNHLY, FYNNEI. V was trimmed by 6 bases and J by 7 bases, leaving 13 bases between them.